This T cell receptor (beta chain) was identified in a study of T cells after yellow fever vaccination. On the study more broadly: It was SMART-Seq v4 Ultra Low Input that prepared the fractions with low cell numbers.

In germline, CDR1 is SGHRS, CDR2 YFSETQ. V lost 4 bases and J lost 3, with 8 bases in between. The CDR3 is 12 amino acids. Generation of TCR cDNA used 5'RACE template switching (which added a universal primer site and UMIs). TCRdb re-derived calls from the 5' RACE reads in MiXCR, one entry per CDR3 protein. The sample comprises roughly 240,000 distinct CDR3 sequences, approximately 6.7% of which are singletons, and more than 0.85% rests with the top ten. This clonotype has a count of ten or more. This sample comprised CD4+ T cells sorted from PBMCs, obtained on the day of the yellow fever booster vaccination. The receptor comes from a man in his thirties or forties who received the YFV17D yellow fever vaccine. The chain recombines TRBV5-1 with TRBJ2-7; the D is unclear. CDR3 loop: CASSPDDYEQYF. Here the CDR3 DNA reads TGCGCCAGCAGCCCCGACGACTACGAGCAGTACTTC.